These 26 T cell receptor beta chains were sequenced from one sample in a study of beta chain features in type 1 diabetes. The isolated RNA, all of it, was reverse transcribed, so expressed TCRB transcripts were what got sequenced. Profiling relied on immunoSEQ multiplex PCR, and the TCRdb table lists in-frame clones only, not all of them. This table has 850,000 to 900,000 clones, roughly a sixth appearing once. Material for sequencing was naive CD4+ T cells from blood. The receptors here all came from a woman under 30 in good health.

This clone came up a few times. The J gene is TRBJ1-5, the V gene TRBV21-1. TRBV21-1 is described as a pseudogene. This CDR3 contains 17 residues. In DNA form, the CDR3 reads TGTGCCAGCAGCCCCCCGCATTTGGTGTGTAGCAATCAGCCCCAGCATTTT. It translates to CASSPPHLVCSNQPQHF.

This clone was counted between two and nine times. The gene calls are TRBV11-2 and TRBJ1-2; TRBD1 might be the D (6 bases). This CDR3 region has 16 residues. The V end lost 3 bases, the J end lost 4 bases, and 18 bases lay between the germline ends. Germline CDR1 reads SGHAT; CDR2 reads FQNNGV. The CDR3 spells CASSFLLPGQGYGYTF. The CDR3 coding sequence is TGTGCCAGCAGCTTTCTTCTACCGGGACAAGGCTATGGCTACACCTTC. Full variable domain (missing parts from reference TRBV11-2 and TRBJ1-2): EAGVAQSPRYKIIEKRQSVAFWCNPISGHATLYWYQQILGQGPKLLIQFQNNGVVDDSQLPKDRFSAERLKGVDSTLKIQPAKLEDSAVYLCASSFLLPGQGYGYTFGSGTRLTVV.

The chain carries TRBV7-6 and TRBJ1-1; perhaps TRBD1 as D (5 bases). CDR1 is SGHVS, CDR2 FNYEAQ, per germline. The V end was cut by 4 bases, the J end by 5 bases, with 14 bases between. The CDR3 totals 14 residues. The DNA of the CDR3 is TGTGCCAGCAGCTCACTGACAGTAGAAACTGAAGCTTTCTTT. This translates into CASSSLTVETEAFF.

The chain employs TRBV6-1 and TRBJ2-2; D is ambiguous. The CDR3 is 14 amino acids. Trimming cost V 5 bases and J 5 bases, with 12 bases left between them. Germline loops: CDR1 MNHNS, CDR2 SASEGT. The DNA of the CDR3 is TGTGCCAGCAGTTTATCGCATCGAACCGGGGAGCTGTTTTTT. Translation: CASSLSHRTGELFF.

This sequence joins TRBV7-9 and TRBJ2-2, with a weak D call TRBD1 (6 bases). The germline V gene encodes CDR1 SEHNR and CDR2 FQNEAQ (reference sequence). The ends were cut back, 4 bases at V and 0 bases at J, with 9 bases in the middle. This CDR3 spans 15 amino acids. CDR3 amino acids: CASSSTGANTGELFF. Here the CDR3 DNA reads TGTGCCAGCAGCTCGACAGGCGCGAACACCGGGGAGCTGTTTTTT.

This clone has a handful of counts. The J gene is TRBJ2-7, the V gene TRBV9; D might be TRBD1 (6 bases). Germline V lookup: CDR1 SGDLS, CDR2 YYNGEE. V was trimmed by 4 bases and J by 3 bases, leaving 20 bases between them. This CDR3 is 16 amino acids long. The CDR3 here is CASSPGRWGRSYEQYF. DNA of the CDR3: TGTGCCAGCAGCCCAGGTAGATGGGGGCGCAGCTACGAGCAGTACTTC. Variable domain in full (rest from reference TRBV9 and TRBJ2-7): DSGVTQTPKHLITATGQRVTLRCSPRSGDLSVYWYQQSLDQGLQFLIQYYNGEERAKGNILERFSAQQFPDLHSELNLSSLELGDSALYFCASSPGRWGRSYEQYFGPGTRLTVT.

V and J are TRBV7-2 and TRBJ2-1; unclear D gene. Germline lookup yields CDR1 SGHTA and CDR2 FQGNSA. Trimming took 0 bases from V and 8 from J, leaving 5 bases between them. There are 12 residues in the CDR3. CDR3 DNA sequence: TGTGCCAGCAGCTTAGCGCTCTATGAGCAGTTCTTC. Translating gives CASSLALYEQFF.

This clone came up a few times. The chain couples TRBV27 to TRBJ2-5; 11 nucleotides match TRBD2. The CDR3 covers 18 residues. CDR1 and CDR2 from the germline V gene are MNHEY and SMNVEV (reference sequence). V was pared by 4 bases and J by 4 bases, with 14 bases of the junction left unmatched. Here the CDR3 DNA reads TGTGCCAGCAGTTCGATCCCTTCGACTAGCGGGGAAAGAGAGACCCAGTACTTC. Translated, it gives CASSSIPSTSGERETQYF.

The chain links TRBV14 to TRBJ1-1, with D unclear. Germline V lookup: CDR1 SGHDN, CDR2 FVKESK. Trimming left V 2 bases short and J 1 base short, with 5 bases between. This CDR3 spans 13 amino acids. The CDR3 DNA sequence: TGTGCCAGCAGCCAACACGGGAACACTGAAGCTTTCTTT. This sequence encodes CASSQHGNTEAFF.

This clone turned up a few times. This chain links TRBV7-9 with TRBJ2-7; 15 bases are a match to TRBD2. This CDR3 is 19 amino acids long. After removal of 2 bases from V and 4 bases from J, the junction contained 12 bases not matched to a gene. CDR1 SEHNR and CDR2 FQNEAQ come from the germline V gene (reference sequence). CDR3: CASSLLARGLAGGRYEQYF. CDR3 nucleotides: TGTGCCAGCAGCTTATTGGCCAGGGGACTAGCGGGAGGTCGGTACGAGCAGTACTTC.

This clone was counted only a few times. This chain uses TRBV2 with TRBJ1-4; D is possibly TRBD1 (5 bases). Per germline, CDR1 SNHLY and CDR2 FYNNEI. This CDR3 has 20 amino acids. Trimming removed 7 bases from V and 3 bases from J, with 30 bases in between. CDR3 residues: CASKPPTGRAITRANEKLFF. As DNA, the CDR3 is TGTGCCAGCAAACCCCCCACGGGCAGGGCAATAACAAGGGCTAATGAAAAACTGTTTTTT.

This chain joins TRBV9 and TRBJ2-3; D is ambiguous. Trimming shortened V by 4 bases and J by 2 bases, and 20 bases separated the two germline ends. From germline, CDR1 is SGDLS and CDR2 YYNGEE. The CDR3 is 17 amino acids. CDR3 sequence reads: CASSPLEHSTNTDTQYF. Written as DNA, the CDR3 is TGTGCCAGCAGCCCCCTGGAACACAGCACCAACACAGATACGCAGTATTTT. Full variable domain (missing parts from reference TRBV9 and TRBJ2-3): DSGVTQTPKHLITATGQRVTLRCSPRSGDLSVYWYQQSLDQGLQFLIQYYNGEERAKGNILERFSAQQFPDLHSELNLSSLELGDSALYFCASSPLEHSTNTDTQYFGPGTRLTVL.

The chain employs TRBV10-2 and TRBJ2-1; 11 bases agree with TRBD2. Trimming took 2 bases from V and 9 from J; bases not matched to a gene: 3. The CDR3 runs to 14 residues. Germline lookup yields CDR1 WSHSY and CDR2 SAAADI. CDR3 sequence reads: CASSETSGSGEQFF. The CDR3, as DNA: TGCGCCAGCAGTGAGACTAGCGGGAGTGGTGAGCAGTTCTTC.

This clone occurred a few times. J is TRBJ2-7 and V is TRBV20-1, with D hard to call. The V end lost 3 bases, the J end lost 5 bases, and 8 bases lay between the germline ends. Germline CDR1 and CDR2: DFQATT and SNEGSKA (reference sequence). This CDR3 contains 11 residues. For the CDR3, the DNA is TGCAGTGCTAGGTTCGTGGACGAGCAGTACTTC. Encoded protein: CSARFVDEQYF.

This chain uses TRBV4-3 with TRBJ2-7; D perhaps matches TRBD2 (5 bases). Germline-derived CDR1 and CDR2 are LGHNA and YSLEER. The CDR3 covers 16 residues. The V end was cut by 0 bases, the J end by 6 bases, with 18 bases between. The CDR3 DNA sequence: TGCGCCAGCAGCCAAGATTCGGTCTTTAGGGCGGGCGAGCAGTACTTC. Its translation is CASSQDSVFRAGEQYF.

The chain uses TRBV7-8 and TRBJ2-7; weak D call: TRBD1 (5 bases). V was cut by 3 bases and J by 2 bases, with 11 bases left in between. This CDR3 region has 14 residues. Germline assignment: CDR1 SGHVS and CDR2 FQNEAQ. CDR3 DNA sequence: TGTGCCAGCAGCTTTCTACCGGACACCTACGAGCAGTACTTC. Translation: CASSFLPDTYEQYF. The full variable domain, completed using reference TRBV7-8 and TRBJ2-7, is GAGVSQSPRYKVAKRGQDVALRCDPISGHVSLFWYQQALGQGPEFLTYFQNEAQLDKSGLPSDRFFAERPEGSVSTLKIQRTQQEDSAVYLCASSFLPDTYEQYFGPGTRLTVT.

This clone has just a few counts. The rearrangement joins TRBV7-9 to TRBJ2-1; D uncertain. Germline V gene lookup returns CDR1 SEHNR and CDR2 FQNEAQ (reference sequence). The V end was cut by 5 bases, the J end by 5 bases, with 19 bases between. The CDR3 is 16 residues long. CDR3 sequence: CASSMGLGTRHNEQFF. Written as DNA, the CDR3 is TGTGCCAGCAGCATGGGCTTGGGCACGCGGCACAATGAGCAGTTCTTC.

This clone was seen a few times. The chain links TRBV19 to TRBJ2-2, with D tentatively TRBD1 (6 bases). Trimming shortened V by 1 base and J by 2 bases, and 11 bases separated the two germline ends. Germline CDR1 reads LNHDA; CDR2 reads SQIVND (reference sequence). This CDR3 spans 16 amino acids. The CDR3 loop reads CASSIVDRRNTGELFF. CDR3 DNA sequence: TGTGCCAGTAGTATAGTAGACAGGAGAAACACCGGGGAGCTGTTTTTT.

This chain connects TRBV23-1 to TRBJ2-5; possible D gene TRBD1, 6 bases. The J call is uncertain, as TRBJ2-7 better fits the DNA end. TRBV23-1 falls under the ORF class, with uncertain function. This CDR3 comprises 16 residues. In DNA, the CDR3 is TGCGCCAGCAGTCAACCGGGTTGGGACATTTACTACGAGCAGTACTTC. Residues: CASSQPGWDIYYEQYF.

The sample holds a few counts of this clone. The chain links TRBV18 to TRBJ2-7; possibly TRBD1 for D (7 bases). V was trimmed by 5 bases and J by 6 bases, leaving 14 bases between them. The V gene's germline CDR1 is KGHSH and CDR2 LQKENI. The CDR3 runs to 13 residues. CDR3 coding DNA: TGTGCCAGCTCATCCGACAGGGAGGCCGAGCAGTACTTC. Translation gives CASSSDREAEQYF.

This chain connects TRBV2 to TRBJ1-3; D is possibly TRBD1 (5 bases). The V and J ends lost 2 bases and 6 bases respectively, with 14 bases between them. Germline assignment: CDR1 SNHLY and CDR2 FYNNEI. The CDR3 consists of 15 residues. CDR3 protein: CASSETGEAANTIYF. The CDR3 region has the DNA TGTGCCAGCAGTGAAACGGGGGAGGCAGCAAACACCATATATTTT.

This clone came up a few times. V is TRBV7-2 and J is TRBJ2-1; 10 bases fit TRBD2. The CDR3 runs to 15 residues. Germline lookup yields CDR1 SGHTA and CDR2 FQGNSA. The J segment lost 8 bases and the V segment lost 2 bases, leaving 6 bases of the junction unmatched. Here the CDR3 DNA reads TGTGCCAGCAGCTTATCTAGCGGGAGTTGGGATGAGCAGTTCTTC. Translating it yields CASSLSSGSWDEQFF.

This clone was counted between two and nine times. The genes are TRBV14 and TRBJ2-7, with 10 nucleotides matching TRBD2. The CDR3 is 18 residues long. The V gene end was trimmed by 3 bases and the J gene end by 4 bases; junction bases not matched to a gene: 15. Germline lookup yields CDR1 SGHDN and CDR2 FVKESK. CDR3 residues: CASSQRAQSLAGAYEQYF. The DNA of the CDR3 is TGTGCCAGCAGCCAGAGAGCCCAAAGTCTAGCGGGAGCGTACGAGCAGTACTTC.

A word on this clone: The sample holds other DNA sequences that translate to the same CDR3. The rearrangement uses TRBV5-1 and TRBJ2-5; perhaps TRBD1 as D (5 bases). Germline-derived CDR1 and CDR2 are SGHRS and YFSETQ. The CDR3 contains 14 residues. V shed 2 bases and J shed 2 bases, with 10 bases lying between them. The CDR3 loop is CASSLGERQETQYF. The CDR3 region has the DNA TGCGCCAGCAGCTTAGGGGAACGTCAAGAGACCCAGTACTTC.

This clone occurred a few times. The same CDR3 arises from other DNA sequences in this sample as well. The CDR3 DNA reads TGCAGTGCTAGAGGGAACAATGAGCAGTTCTTC. It encodes CSARGNNEQFF. This chain joins TRBV20-1 and TRBJ2-1; D ambiguous. The CDR3 spans 11 residues. Between the trimmed V and J ends, which lost 1 base and 5 bases, there was a span of 3 bases. Germline V gene lookup returns CDR1 DFQATT and CDR2 SNEGSKA (reference sequence).

The J gene is TRBJ2-6, the V gene TRBV6-4, with a weak D call TRBD1 (5 bases). Germline CDR1 reads MRHNA; CDR2 reads SNTAGT. Trimming took off 5 bases at V and 5 bases at J, with 10 bases between the two ends. This CDR3 is 14 amino acids long. Here the CDR3 reads CASSKDIWANVLTF. The CDR3 coding sequence is TGTGCCAGCAGTAAGGACATTTGGGCCAACGTCCTGACTTTC.